Listed below are T cell receptor beta chains from one sample, sequenced in a study of blood T cells in healthy people across ages. MiXCR, run by TCRdb on the 5' RACE reads, gives a single entry per CDR3 protein. The sample gives more than 700,000 distinct CDR3 sequences, about 47% of which show up once; about a sixth is in the top ten. The sample taken for sequencing was blood. Source of these receptors: a man older than 75 in good health. Each CDR3 is given with its conserved first and last residue. Each record gives: V gene, D gene, clone size, J gene, CDR3 DNA, CDR3 protein. A D gene is named only where the DNA matches it firmly. Clone size is shown for a subset of rows, as once, few, many or a class of expanded clone.

v_gene: TRBV28
d_gene: NA
abundance: NA
j_gene: TRBJ2-3
CDR3nt: TGTGCCAGCAGTCTCAGCAGGGGCGGTACAGATACGCAGTATTTT
CDR3aa: CASSLSRGGTDTQYF

v_gene: TRBV5-1
d_gene: TRBD1
abundance: NA
j_gene: TRBJ2-5
CDR3nt: TGCGCCAGCAGCATACCGGGACAGCAAGAGACCCAGTACTTC
CDR3aa: CASSIPGQQETQYF

v_gene: TRBV5-1
d_gene: NA
abundance: many
j_gene: TRBJ2-1
CDR3nt: TGCGCCAGCAGCTTGGTTCAGGGGGGATACAATGAGCAGTTCTTC
CDR3aa: CASSLVQGGYNEQFF

v_gene: TRBV7-2
d_gene: NA
abundance: NA
j_gene: TRBJ2-3
CDR3nt: TGTGCCAGCAGCTACCACAGAGATACGCAGTATTTT
CDR3aa: CASSYHRDTQYF

v_gene: TRBV2
d_gene: TRBD2
abundance: few
j_gene: TRBJ2-1
CDR3nt: TGTGCCAGCACCCTACGTTTTGGGGGAGGGCCCGGGGAGCAGTTCTTC
CDR3aa: CASTLRFGGGPGEQFF

v_gene: TRBV7-2
d_gene: NA
abundance: NA
j_gene: TRBJ2-7
CDR3nt: TGTGCCAGCAGTAATATAGGGGGGGTCGCGTTTGGGGCCTACGAGCAGTACTTC
CDR3aa: CASSNIGGVAFGAYEQYF

v_gene: TRBV20-1
d_gene: TRBD2
abundance: NA
j_gene: TRBJ2-3
CDR3nt: TGCAGTGCTACTCTAGCGGGGGGGGGTTACACAGATACGCAGTATTTT
CDR3aa: CSATLAGGGYTDTQYF

v_gene: TRBV4-2
d_gene: NA
abundance: few
j_gene: TRBJ2-3
CDR3nt: TGTGCCAGCAGCCAAGGAGTTGTAGCCTTGCAGTATTTT
CDR3aa: CASSQGVVALQYF

v_gene: TRBV7-9
d_gene: NA
abundance: many
j_gene: TRBJ1-5
CDR3nt: TGTGCCAGCGGAACAGAGATTCAGCCCCAGCATTTT
CDR3aa: CASGTEIQPQHF

v_gene: TRBV3-1
d_gene: TRBD1
abundance: few
j_gene: TRBJ2-2
CDR3nt: TGTGCCAGCAGCCAAGGTTACTTTTTAGGGACAGGGAAAGGAAGGACCGGGGAGCTGTTTTTT
CDR3aa: CASSQGYFLGTGKGRTGELFF

v_gene: TRBV7-2
d_gene: TRBD2
abundance: few
j_gene: TRBJ2-7
CDR3nt: TGTGCCAGCAGCTCCCCGACTAGCGGGAGAGTCTACGAGCAGTACTTC
CDR3aa: CASSSPTSGRVYEQYF

v_gene: TRBV6-1
d_gene: NA
abundance: NA
j_gene: TRBJ1-5
CDR3nt: TGTGCCAGCGGCTCGGTGGGGGGCAATCAGCCCCAGCATTTT
CDR3aa: CASGSVGGNQPQHF

v_gene: TRBV12-3/TRBV12-4
d_gene: NA
abundance: few
j_gene: TRBJ1-3
CDR3nt: TGTGCCAGCAGTTTAGCGTCGGGGTCCCCTGGAAACACCATATATTTT
CDR3aa: CASSLASGSPGNTIYF

v_gene: TRBV20-1
d_gene: TRBD2
abundance: NA
j_gene: TRBJ2-3
CDR3nt: TGCAGTGCTAGATTAAGACTAGCGGGATTTAGCACAGATACGCAGTATTTT
CDR3aa: CSARLRLAGFSTDTQYF

v_gene: TRBV29-1
d_gene: NA
abundance: NA
j_gene: TRBJ1-2
CDR3nt: TGCAGCGTGGGGGGGAATAACTATGGCTACACCTTC
CDR3aa: CSVGGNNYGYTF

v_gene: TRBV20-1
d_gene: TRBD2
abundance: NA
j_gene: TRBJ2-3
CDR3nt: TGCAGTGCTCCATCTAGCGGGGATCTGTATTTT
CDR3aa: CSAPSSGDLYF

v_gene: TRBV4-1
d_gene: TRBD2
abundance: NA
j_gene: TRBJ2-1
CDR3nt: TGCGCCAGCAGCCAGTCACTAGCGGGGCCGGGAGATGAGCAGTTCTTC
CDR3aa: CASSQSLAGPGDEQFF

v_gene: TRBV12-3/TRBV12-4
d_gene: NA
abundance: NA
j_gene: TRBJ1-1
CDR3nt: TGTGCCAGCAGTCCTCGAAGGTACCCGAACACTGAAGCTTTCTTT
CDR3aa: CASSPRRYPNTEAFF

v_gene: TRBV27
d_gene: NA
abundance: many
j_gene: TRBJ2-5
CDR3nt: TGTGCCAGCAGTTTAAAGGGCTGGGGTCAGGGAGAGACCCAGTACTTC
CDR3aa: CASSLKGWGQGETQYF